The 27 T cell receptor beta chains listed next were all sequenced from one sample in a study of T cell repertoires in cytomegalovirus infection. One entry per CDR3 protein, called by TCRdb with MiXCR from the reads. The repertoire has 740,000 or so distinct CDR3 sequences, roughly 35% of them found once; the top ten carry about 2.8%. The material sequenced was PBMCs. These receptor sequences come from a human donor in good health (CMV status not recorded). Some clones in this sample may be carry-over from other donors' samples.

The rearrangement joins TRBV20-1 to TRBJ1-1; D unclear. The CDR3 totals 13 residues. Trimming stripped 0 bases from V and 6 bases from J, with 11 bases between. Germline-derived CDR1 and CDR2 are DFQATT and SNEGSKA (reference sequence). The CDR3 loop reads CSARDQTEAEAFF. As DNA, the CDR3 is TGCAGTGCTAGAGATCAGACGGAGGCTGAAGCTTTCTTT.

This clonotype was counted many times. The rearrangement links TRBV2 to TRBJ1-3, with TRBD1 identical over 7 bases. J gave up 1 base and V 6 bases, and 6 bases lay outside the gene matches. Germline CDR1 SNHLY, CDR2 FYNNEI. The CDR3 runs 15 residues. The CDR3 DNA follows: TGTGCCAGCAGATCAGGACAGGTTTCTGGAAACACCATATATTTT. Its protein is CASRSGQVSGNTIYF.

In its sample, this clonotype was seen a few times. CDR3 nucleotides: TGTGCCAGCACGGGGACAGGCCTAAATGCCCACGAGCAGTACTTC. Translated: CASTGTGLNAHEQYF. The chain has TRBV5-4 and TRBJ2-7; 8 nucleotides match TRBD1. CDR3 size: 15 residues. CDR1 is SGHNT and CDR2 is YYREEE in the germline V gene (reference sequence). The trim removed 6 bases at V and 5 bases at J, leaving 13 bases unmatched.

There are a few counts of this clonotype. This rearrangement joins TRBV5-1 to TRBJ2-3, with D perhaps matching TRBD1 or TRBD2 (5 bases each). The CDR3 consists of 14 residues. CDR1 and CDR2 from the germline V gene are SGHRS and YFSETQ. Trimming pared 2 bases from V and 0 bases from J, leaving 7 bases between. The CDR3 here is CASSFWDSTDTQYF. CDR3 sequence (DNA): TGCGCCAGCAGCTTTTGGGACAGCACAGATACGCAGTATTTT.

This clonotype appeared many times. CDR3 nucleotides: TGTGCCAGCAGCTTAATCTTGGGGGGTCAGCCCCAGCATTTT. Protein: CASSLILGGQPQHF. V gene TRBV7-2 combines with J gene TRBJ1-5, with D possibly matching TRBD1 (5 bases). The length of the CDR3 is 14 residues. Germline V gene data show CDR1 as SGHTA and CDR2 as FQGNSA. Trimming left V 2 bases short and J 6 bases short, with 11 bases between.

This clonotype was seen at least ten times. J is TRBJ1-2 and V is TRBV27; 8 nucleotides agree with TRBD1. Germline assignment: CDR1 MNHEY and CDR2 SMNVEV (reference sequence). V lost 5 bases to trimming and J lost 4 bases; unmatched junction nucleotides: 9. This CDR3 is 15 amino acids long. DNA of the CDR3: TGTGCCAGCAGTCTTGGGACAGGAAGCATCTATGGCTACACCTTC. Protein: CASSLGTGSIYGYTF.

The chain combines TRBV6-5 with TRBJ1-1; TRBD1 matches at 9 bases. The CDR3 sequence is 15 residues long. V shed 5 bases, J shed 7 bases, and the junction held 11 bases outside the gene matches. Germline V gene lookup returns CDR1 MNHEY and CDR2 SVGAGI. The DNA for the CDR3 is TGTGCCAGCAGTGGGGCGGGACAGGGCAGCGGTGAAGCTTTCTTT. Translating it yields CASSGAGQGSGEAFF.

This clonotype was detected ten times or more. This rearrangement joins TRBV7-6 to TRBJ1-1; D is unresolved. Looked up from germline, CDR1 is SGHVS and CDR2 is FNYEAQ. The CDR3 has 15 amino acids. V was clipped by 2 bases and J by 0 bases, with 10 bases between them. The CDR3 DNA reads TGTGCCAGCAGCTTAACGGGTTACATGAACACTGAAGCTTTCTTT. It translates to CASSLTGYMNTEAFF.

The V call is TRBV29-1, the J call TRBJ2-7, with TRBD1 as a possible D gene (5 bases). Germline V gene sequence: CDR1 SQVTM, CDR2 ANQGSEA. CDR3 length: 14 residues. Trimming stripped 4 bases from V and 1 base from J, with 14 bases between. The CDR3 region is CSVGWGGTSYEQYF. The CDR3, as DNA: TGCAGCGTTGGGTGGGGCGGTACTTCCTACGAGCAGTACTTC.

There are a few counts of this clonotype. The chain recombines TRBV20-1 with TRBJ2-3; D perhaps matches TRBD1 (6 bases). This CDR3 has 15 amino acids. Trimming stripped 0 bases from V and 4 bases from J, with 14 bases between. In germline, CDR1 is DFQATT, CDR2 SNEGSKA (reference sequence). CDR3 in amino acids: CSARDFRDIADTQYF. For the CDR3, the DNA is TGCAGTGCTAGAGATTTTAGGGACATAGCAGATACGCAGTATTTT.

The chain employs TRBV6-1 and TRBJ2-7, with a weak D call TRBD1 (6 bases). The CDR3 is 13 amino acids. V dropped 4 bases and J dropped 2 bases, with 9 bases sitting between them. CDR1 MNHNS and CDR2 SASEGT come from the germline V gene. CDR3 sequence: CASSGQDTYEQYF. DNA for the CDR3: TGTGCCAGCAGTGGACAGGATACCTACGAGCAGTACTTC.

The chain recombines TRBV15 with TRBJ2-4; perhaps TRBD2 as D (5 bases). This CDR3 has 15 residues. V lost 3 bases to trimming and J lost 0 bases, with 9 bases between them. CDR1 and CDR2 from the germline V gene are LNHNV and YYDKDF (reference sequence). In nucleotides, the CDR3 is TGTGCCACCAGCAGGGGCGGGCAAGCCAAAAACATTCAGTACTTC. Its protein is CATSRGGQAKNIQYF. Filled out from reference TRBV15 and TRBJ2-4, the complete variable domain reads DAMVIQNPRYQVTQFGKPVTLSCSQTLNHNVMYWYQQKSSQAPKLLFHYYDKDFNNEADTPDNFQSRRPNTSFCFLDIRSPGLGDTAMYLCATSRGGQAKNIQYFGAGTRLSVL.

The sample holds a few counts of this clonotype. The rearrangement links TRBV28 to TRBJ1-2; possibly TRBD1 for D (5 bases). Between the trimmed V and J ends, which lost 5 bases and 0 bases, there was a span of 13 bases. Germline values: CDR1 MDHEN, CDR2 SYDVKM. The CDR3 has 15 amino acids. The DNA of the CDR3 is TGTGCCAGCAGTCTGGGGGATTTGGCTAACTATGGCTACACCTTC. It codes for CASSLGDLANYGYTF.

The J gene is TRBJ1-5, the V gene TRBV28; D ambiguous. The germline V gene encodes CDR1 MDHEN and CDR2 SYDVKM. This CDR3 contains 14 residues. V dropped 6 bases and J dropped 5 bases, with 14 bases sitting between them. The CDR3, as DNA: TGTGCCAGCAGGCTTCCGGGTCCACATCAGCCCCAGCATTTT. It translates to CASRLPGPHQPQHF.

The chain joins TRBV28 to TRBJ1-1, with 9 bases matching TRBD1. J lost 4 bases, V lost 10 bases, and 7 bases had no gene match. Germline V CDR1 and CDR2: MDHEN, SYDVKM. CDR3 size: 13 residues. The CDR3 spells CANSDRGGTEAFF. The CDR3 DNA sequence: TGTGCCAACTCGGACAGGGGAGGCACTGAAGCTTTCTTT. Complete variable domain (other parts from reference TRBV28 and TRBJ1-1): DVKVTQSSRYLVKRTGEKVFLECVQDMDHENMFWYRQDPGLGLRLIYFSYDVKMKEKGDIPEGYSVSREKKERFSLILESASTNQTSMYLCANSDRGGTEAFFGQGTRLTVV.

This clonotype was seen many times. This chain links TRBV7-2 with TRBJ1-2; 7 nucleotides agree with TRBD1. Germline CDR1 SGHTA, CDR2 FQGNSA. This CDR3 is built from 15 residues. Trimming removed 7 bases from V and 0 bases from J; junction bases left unmatched: 8. The CDR3 reads CASIHPGTANYGYTF. The CDR3 nucleotides are TGTGCCAGCATCCATCCCGGGACAGCTAACTATGGCTACACCTTC.

This clonotype has a single count. J is TRBJ2-5 and V is TRBV5-1; TRBD2 agrees at 14 bases. CDR3 length equals 20 residues. Germline loops: CDR1 SGHRS, CDR2 YFSETQ. V lost 4 bases to trimming and J lost 6 bases; unmatched junction nucleotides: 20. The CDR3 bases are TGCGCCAGCAGCCCTAATCCCGGGACTAGCGGGAGTATGGCGTCGAAGACCCAGTACTTC. It codes for CASSPNPGTSGSMASKTQYF.

V gene TRBV7-2 combines with J gene TRBJ2-5; TRBD1 aligns across 8 bases. V shed 1 base and J 5 bases; nucleotides not matched to a gene: 9. The CDR3 extends over 16 amino acids. Germline-derived CDR1 and CDR2 are SGHTA and FQGNSA. For the CDR3, the DNA is TGTGCCAGCAGCTTAGAATGGACAGGGTCGAGGGAGACCCAGTACTTC. Encoded protein: CASSLEWTGSRETQYF.

This clonotype was observed a handful of times. The chain employs TRBV6-1 and TRBJ1-5; no clear D gene. The CDR3 spans 15 residues. The V gene's germline CDR1 is MNHNS and CDR2 SASEGT. V dropped 4 bases and J dropped 0 bases, with 10 bases sitting between them. CDR3 nucleotides: TGTGCCAGCAGTGCGGGCAGTTTTAGCAATCAGCCCCAGCATTTT. Translation gives CASSAGSFSNQPQHF.

V usage is TRBV4-1 and J usage is TRBJ1-1; 7 nucleotides match TRBD1. Germline V gives CDR1 MGHRA, CDR2 YSYEKL. With 3 bases clipped from V and 2 bases from J, the junction kept 3 bases outside the gene matches. This CDR3 comprises 14 residues. CDR3 nucleotides: TGCGCCAGCAGCCAGGGACAGAGAAACACTGAAGCTTTCTTT. Its protein product is CASSQGQRNTEAFF.

This clonotype was detected only a few times. V usage is TRBV7-2 and J usage is TRBJ2-1; no definite D call. The CDR3 runs to 15 residues. Trimming left V 1 base short and J 8 bases short, with 15 bases between. Germline CDR1 and CDR2: SGHTA and FQGNSA. The CDR3 sequence is CASSLVPLVKDEQFF. CDR3 sequence (DNA): TGTGCCAGCAGCTTAGTCCCGCTAGTAAAGGATGAGCAGTTCTTC.

V and J are TRBV19 and TRBJ1-1, with D perhaps TRBD1 (5 bases). V was trimmed by 5 bases and J by 4 bases, leaving 17 bases between them. In germline, CDR1 is LNHDA, CDR2 SQIVND (reference sequence). CDR3 length equals 15 residues. CDR3 sequence: CASSLPQGRGTEAFF. CDR3 in DNA: TGTGCCAGTAGTCTGCCCCAGGGTAGAGGCACTGAAGCTTTCTTT. Full variable domain (outside the CDR3, taken from reference TRBV19 and TRBJ1-1): DGGITQSPKYLFRKEGQNVTLSCEQNLNHDAMYWYRQDPGQGLRLIYYSQIVNDFQKGDIAEGYSVSREKKESFPLTVTSAQKNPTAFYLCASSLPQGRGTEAFFGQGTRLTVV.

The rearrangement uses TRBV6-1 and TRBJ1-2, with 9 bases identical to TRBD1. CDR1 is MNHNS and CDR2 is SASEGT in the germline V gene. V shed 8 bases and J 2 bases; nucleotides not matched to a gene: 9. This CDR3 contains 15 residues. CDR3 nucleotides: TGTGCCAGCCGCCTAGATGGACAGGGGAACTATGGCTACACCTTC. This codes for CASRLDGQGNYGYTF.

This chain links TRBV19 with TRBJ1-1; no clear D gene. The V end was cut by 3 bases, the J end by 0 bases, with 14 bases between. This CDR3 is built from 16 residues. CDR1 and CDR2 (germline): LNHDA, SQIVND (reference sequence). CDR3 DNA: TGTGCCAGTAGTATCCCCACCGGAGGAGTGAACACTGAAGCTTTCTTT. Protein: CASSIPTGGVNTEAFF.

V usage is TRBV14 and J usage is TRBJ2-3, with 7 nucleotides matching TRBD1. This CDR3 region has 15 residues. Germline loops: CDR1 SGHDN, CDR2 FVKESK. Germline trimming cut 6 bases from V and 2 bases from J; bases unmatched to any gene: 8. This chain's CDR3 is CASRERDRLTDTQYF. The CDR3 region has the DNA TGTGCCAGCAGGGAGAGGGACAGACTCACAGATACGCAGTATTTT. Full variable domain (remainder filled in from reference TRBV14 and TRBJ2-3): EAGVTQFPSHSVIEKGQTVTLRCDPISGHDNLYWYRRVMGKEIKFLLHFVKESKQDESGMPNNRFLAERTGGTYSTLKVQPAELEDSGVYFCASRERDRLTDTQYFGPGTRLTVL.

The chain uses TRBV20-1 and TRBJ2-1; the D is unclear. The CDR3 extends over 16 amino acids. Trimming stripped 3 bases from V and 0 bases from J, with 15 bases between. Germline CDR1 is DFQATT and CDR2 is SNEGSKA (reference sequence). CDR3 DNA sequence: TGCAGTGCTAGGCGAGGCTTCCAGAGCTCCTACAATGAGCAGTTCTTC. This sequence encodes CSARRGFQSSYNEQFF.

This clonotype came up a few times. The V and J genes are TRBV11-2 and TRBJ2-1, with D hard to call. With 1 base removed from V and 4 bases from J, the gap between germline ends came to 17 bases. Looked up from germline, CDR1 is SGHAT and CDR2 is FQNNGV. The CDR3 covers 17 residues. The CDR3 coding sequence is TGTGCCAGCAGCTTAGGGGTCCCTCTCTTGGGGTACAATGAGCAGTTCTTC. Translating it yields CASSLGVPLLGYNEQFF. The complete variable domain, with remaining parts taken from reference TRBV11-2 and TRBJ2-1, reads EAGVAQSPRYKIIEKRQSVAFWCNPISGHATLYWYQQILGQGPKLLIQFQNNGVVDDSQLPKDRFSAERLKGVDSTLKIQPAKLEDSAVYLCASSLGVPLLGYNEQFFGPGTRLTVL.